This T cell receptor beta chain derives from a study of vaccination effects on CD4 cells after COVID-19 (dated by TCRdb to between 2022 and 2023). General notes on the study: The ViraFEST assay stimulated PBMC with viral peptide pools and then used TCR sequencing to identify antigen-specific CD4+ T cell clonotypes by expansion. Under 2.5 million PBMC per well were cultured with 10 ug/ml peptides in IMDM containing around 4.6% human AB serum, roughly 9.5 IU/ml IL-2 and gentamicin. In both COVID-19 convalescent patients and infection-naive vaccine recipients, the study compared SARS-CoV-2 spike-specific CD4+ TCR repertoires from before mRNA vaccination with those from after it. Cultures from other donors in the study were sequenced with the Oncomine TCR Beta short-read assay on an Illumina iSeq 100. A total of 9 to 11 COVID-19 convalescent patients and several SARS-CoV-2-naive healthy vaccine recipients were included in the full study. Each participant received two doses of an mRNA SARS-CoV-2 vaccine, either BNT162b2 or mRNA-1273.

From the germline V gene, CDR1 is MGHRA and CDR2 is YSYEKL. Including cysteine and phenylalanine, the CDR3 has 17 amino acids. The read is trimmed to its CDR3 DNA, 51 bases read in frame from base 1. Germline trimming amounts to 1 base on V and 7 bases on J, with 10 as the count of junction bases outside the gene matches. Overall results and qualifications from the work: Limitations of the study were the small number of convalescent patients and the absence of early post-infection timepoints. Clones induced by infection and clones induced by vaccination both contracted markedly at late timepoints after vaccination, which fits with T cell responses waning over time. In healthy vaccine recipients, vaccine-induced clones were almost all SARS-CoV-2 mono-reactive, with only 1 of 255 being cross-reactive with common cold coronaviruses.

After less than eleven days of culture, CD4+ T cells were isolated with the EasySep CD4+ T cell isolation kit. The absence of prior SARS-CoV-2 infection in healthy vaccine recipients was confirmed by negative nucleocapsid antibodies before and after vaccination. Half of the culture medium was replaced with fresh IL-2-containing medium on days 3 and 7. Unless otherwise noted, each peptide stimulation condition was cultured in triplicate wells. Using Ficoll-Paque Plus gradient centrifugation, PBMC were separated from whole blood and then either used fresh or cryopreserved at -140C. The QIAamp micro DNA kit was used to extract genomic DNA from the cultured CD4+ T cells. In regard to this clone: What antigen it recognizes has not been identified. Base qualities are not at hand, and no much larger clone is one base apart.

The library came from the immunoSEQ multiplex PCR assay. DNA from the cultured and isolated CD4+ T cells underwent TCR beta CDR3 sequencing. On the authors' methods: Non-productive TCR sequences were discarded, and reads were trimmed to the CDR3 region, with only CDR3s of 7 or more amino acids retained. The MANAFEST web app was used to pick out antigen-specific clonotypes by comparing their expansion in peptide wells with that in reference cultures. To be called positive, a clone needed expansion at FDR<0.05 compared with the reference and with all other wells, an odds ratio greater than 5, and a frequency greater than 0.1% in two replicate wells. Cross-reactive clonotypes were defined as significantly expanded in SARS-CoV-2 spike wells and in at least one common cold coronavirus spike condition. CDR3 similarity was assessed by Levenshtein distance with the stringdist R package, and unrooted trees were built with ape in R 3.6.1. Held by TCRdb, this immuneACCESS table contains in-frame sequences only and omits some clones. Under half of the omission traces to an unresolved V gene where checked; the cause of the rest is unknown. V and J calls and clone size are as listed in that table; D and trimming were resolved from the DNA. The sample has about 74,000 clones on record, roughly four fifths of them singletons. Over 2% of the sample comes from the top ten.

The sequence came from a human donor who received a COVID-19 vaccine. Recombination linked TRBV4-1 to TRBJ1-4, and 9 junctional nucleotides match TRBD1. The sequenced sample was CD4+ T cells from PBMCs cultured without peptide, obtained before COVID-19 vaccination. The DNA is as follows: TGCGCCAGCAGCCAAGCCTACTACAGGGGACAGGGTGAAAAACTGTTTTTT. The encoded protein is CASSQAYYRGQGEKLFF.